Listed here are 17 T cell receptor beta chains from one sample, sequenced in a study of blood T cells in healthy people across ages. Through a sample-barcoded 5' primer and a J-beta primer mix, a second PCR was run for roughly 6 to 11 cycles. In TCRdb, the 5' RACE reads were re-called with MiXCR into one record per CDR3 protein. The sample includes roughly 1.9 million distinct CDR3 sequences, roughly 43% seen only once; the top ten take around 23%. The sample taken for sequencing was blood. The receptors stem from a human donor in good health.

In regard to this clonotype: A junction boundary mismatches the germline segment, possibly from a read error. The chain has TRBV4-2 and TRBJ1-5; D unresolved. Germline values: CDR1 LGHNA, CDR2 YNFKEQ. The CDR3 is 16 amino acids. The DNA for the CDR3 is TGTGCCAGCAGCCAAGATATTGGAGAGGGCAATCGGCCCCAGCATTTT. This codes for CASSQDIGEGNRPQHF.

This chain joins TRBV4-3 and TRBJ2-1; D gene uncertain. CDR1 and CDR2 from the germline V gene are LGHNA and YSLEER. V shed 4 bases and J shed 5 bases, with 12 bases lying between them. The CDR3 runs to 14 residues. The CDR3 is CASSRFITDNEQFF. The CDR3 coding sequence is TGCGCCAGCAGCCGATTTATAACAGACAATGAGCAGTTCTTC.

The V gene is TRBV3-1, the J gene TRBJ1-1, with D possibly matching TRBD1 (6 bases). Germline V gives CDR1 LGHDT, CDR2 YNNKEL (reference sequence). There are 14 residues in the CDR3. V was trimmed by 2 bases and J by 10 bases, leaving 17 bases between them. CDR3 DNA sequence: TGTGCCAGCAGCCAACACGTAGGGGGGGGCTTAGCTTTCTTT. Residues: CASSQHVGGGLAFF.

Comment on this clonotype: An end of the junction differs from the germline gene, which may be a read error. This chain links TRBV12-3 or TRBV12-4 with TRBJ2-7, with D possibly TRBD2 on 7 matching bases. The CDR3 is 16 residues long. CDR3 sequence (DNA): TGTGCCAGCAGTTTTTGGGCCGGGGGGCCTACCAACGAGCTGTACTTC. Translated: CASSFWAGGPTNELYF.

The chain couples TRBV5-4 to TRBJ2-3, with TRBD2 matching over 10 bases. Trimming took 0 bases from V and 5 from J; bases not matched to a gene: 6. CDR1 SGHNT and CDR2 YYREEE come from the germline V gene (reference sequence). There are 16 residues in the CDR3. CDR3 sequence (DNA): TGTGCCAGCAGCTTGGGTGGTAGCGGGGGGTTAGATACGCAGTATTTT. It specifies CASSLGGSGGLDTQYF.

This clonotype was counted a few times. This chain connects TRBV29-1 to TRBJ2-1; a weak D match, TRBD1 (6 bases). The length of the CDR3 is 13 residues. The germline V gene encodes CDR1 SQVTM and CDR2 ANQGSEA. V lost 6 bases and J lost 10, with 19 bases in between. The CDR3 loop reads CSVETGSRLEQFF. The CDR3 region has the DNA TGCAGCGTCGAAACAGGGTCCCGACTGGAGCAGTTCTTC.

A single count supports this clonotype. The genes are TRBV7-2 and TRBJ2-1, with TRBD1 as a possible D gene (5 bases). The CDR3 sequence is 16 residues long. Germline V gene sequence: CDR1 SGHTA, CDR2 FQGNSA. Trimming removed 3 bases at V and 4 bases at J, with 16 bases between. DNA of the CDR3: TGTGCCAGCAGCTTGGCTACCGAAGGGGTATACAATGAGCAGTTCTTC. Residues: CASSLATEGVYNEQFF.

The CDR3 sequence: CAISESTRDTEAFF. CDR3 coding DNA: TGTGCCATCAGTGAGTCGACGAGGGATACTGAAGCTTTCTTT. This rearrangement joins TRBV10-3 to TRBJ1-1; D is ambiguous. In germline, CDR1 is ENHRY, CDR2 SYGVKD. This CDR3 has 14 residues. Trimming pared 0 bases from V and 5 bases from J, leaving 10 bases between.

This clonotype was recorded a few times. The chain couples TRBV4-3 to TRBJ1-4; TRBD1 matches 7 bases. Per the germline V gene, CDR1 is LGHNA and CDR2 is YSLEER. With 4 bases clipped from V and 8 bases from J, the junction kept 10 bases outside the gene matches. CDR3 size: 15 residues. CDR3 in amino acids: CASSRLTGLEEKLFF. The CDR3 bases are TGCGCCAGCAGCCGGCTGACAGGGTTGGAGGAAAAACTGTTTTTT.

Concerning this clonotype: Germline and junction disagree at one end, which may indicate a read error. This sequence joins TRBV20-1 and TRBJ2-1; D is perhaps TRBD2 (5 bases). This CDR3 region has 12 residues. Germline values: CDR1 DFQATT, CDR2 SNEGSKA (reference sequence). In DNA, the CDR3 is TGCAGTGCTGGAGAGAGGGCGAGGATTCAGTTCTTC. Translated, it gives CSAGERARIQFF.

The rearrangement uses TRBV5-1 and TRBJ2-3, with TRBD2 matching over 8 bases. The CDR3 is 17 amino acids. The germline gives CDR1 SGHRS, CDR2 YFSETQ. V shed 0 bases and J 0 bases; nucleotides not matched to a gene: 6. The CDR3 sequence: CASSLAASGHSTDTQYF. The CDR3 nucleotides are TGCGCCAGCAGCTTGGCGGCTAGCGGGCATAGCACAGATACGCAGTATTTT.

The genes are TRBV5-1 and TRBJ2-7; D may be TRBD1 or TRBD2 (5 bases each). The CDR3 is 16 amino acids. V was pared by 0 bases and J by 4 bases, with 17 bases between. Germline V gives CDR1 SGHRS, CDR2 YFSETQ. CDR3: CASSLGSWDRPYEQYF. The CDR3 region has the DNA TGCGCCAGCAGCTTGGGTTCGTGGGACCGACCATACGAGCAGTACTTC. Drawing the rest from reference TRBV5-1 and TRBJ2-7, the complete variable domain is KAGVTQTPRYLIKTRGQQVTLSCSPISGHRSVSWYQQTPGQGLQFLFEYFSETQRNKGNFPGRFSGRQFSNSRSEMNVSTLELGDSALYLCASSLGSWDRPYEQYFGPGTRLTVT.

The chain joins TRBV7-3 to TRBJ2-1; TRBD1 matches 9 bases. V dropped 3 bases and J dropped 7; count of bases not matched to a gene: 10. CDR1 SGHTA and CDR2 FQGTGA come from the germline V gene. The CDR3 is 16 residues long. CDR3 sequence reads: CASSFRWTGATNEQFF. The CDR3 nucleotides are TGTGCCAGCAGCTTTAGGTGGACAGGGGCGACGAATGAGCAGTTCTTC.

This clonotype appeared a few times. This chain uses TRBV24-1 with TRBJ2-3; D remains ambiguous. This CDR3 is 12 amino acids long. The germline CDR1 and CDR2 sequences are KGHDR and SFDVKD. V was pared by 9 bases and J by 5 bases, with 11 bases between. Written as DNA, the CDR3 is TGTGCCACCGGAACCTTTCGAGATACGCAGTATTTT. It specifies CATGTFRDTQYF.

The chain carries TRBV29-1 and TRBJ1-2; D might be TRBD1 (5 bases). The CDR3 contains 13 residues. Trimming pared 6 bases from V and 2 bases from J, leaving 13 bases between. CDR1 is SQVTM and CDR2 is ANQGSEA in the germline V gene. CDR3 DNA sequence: TGCAGCGTAACCGGGACCGAGAACTATGGCTACACCTTC. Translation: CSVTGTENYGYTF.

The CDR3 here is CASSPWTVHEQYF. The DNA for the CDR3 is TGTGCCAGCAGCCCGTGGACAGTCCACGAGCAGTACTTC. The chain uses TRBV7-9 and TRBJ2-7; tentatively, D is TRBD1 (6 bases). CDR1 is SEHNR and CDR2 is FQNEAQ in the germline V gene (reference sequence). V was shortened by 5 bases and J by 5 bases, with 13 bases between the two germline ends. The CDR3 sequence is 13 residues long.

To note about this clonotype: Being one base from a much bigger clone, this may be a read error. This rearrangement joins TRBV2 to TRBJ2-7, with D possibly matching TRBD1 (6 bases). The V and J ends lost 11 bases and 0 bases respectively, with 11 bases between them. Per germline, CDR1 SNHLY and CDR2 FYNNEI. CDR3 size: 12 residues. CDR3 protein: CAGRDNSYEQYF. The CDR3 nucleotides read TGTGCCGGCCGGGACAACTCCTACGAGCAGTACTTC.